The 14 T cell receptor beta chains given below trace back to one sample, sequenced in a study of blood T cell repertoires in COVID-19. Assay: immunoSEQ multiplex PCR; the TCRdb copy retains only in-frame clones and omits some. Of about 130,000 clones in the sample, approximately 80% are singletons; the top ten hold over 15%. Sequenced input: peripheral blood. All receptors derive from a man at least 80 years old with acute or convalescent COVID-19.

This clone was seen many times. This chain joins TRBV9 and TRBJ1-6; maybe TRBD1 (5 bases). This CDR3 region has 15 residues. Germline CDR1 reads SGDLS; CDR2 reads YYNGEE. Trimming pared 4 bases from V and 5 bases from J, leaving 13 bases between. The CDR3 DNA sequence: TGTGCCAGCAGCCGCGTGGGGCAGGATAATTCACCCCTCCACTTT. Protein product: CASSRVGQDNSPLHF.

The V and J genes are TRBV7-2 and TRBJ2-3; 9 nucleotides align to TRBD2. Trimming removed 2 bases from V and 4 bases from J; junction bases left unmatched: 10. The CDR3 is made up of 17 amino acids. CDR1 is SGHTA, CDR2 FQGNSA, per germline. The CDR3 loop reads CASSLFLGGGAADTQYF. For the CDR3, the DNA is TGTGCCAGCAGCTTATTTCTGGGCGGGGGGGCCGCAGATACGCAGTATTTT.

This clone was seen a handful of times. The V call is TRBV15, the J call TRBJ2-3, with 12 positions matching TRBD2. CDR1 is LNHNV and CDR2 is YYDKDF in the germline V gene (reference sequence). V lost 5 bases, J lost 4 bases, and 4 bases stayed unmatched. The CDR3 covers 15 residues. This chain's CDR3 is CATSGWTSGADTQYF. The CDR3 coding sequence is TGTGCCACCAGCGGATGGACTAGCGGGGCAGATACGCAGTATTTT.

The J gene is TRBJ1-2, the V gene TRBV29-1; weak D call: TRBD1 (6 bases). The V gene lost 2 bases and the J gene lost 1 base, with 11 bases spanning the gap. CDR1 is SQVTM and CDR2 is ANQGSEA in the germline V gene. This CDR3 has 14 residues. The CDR3 DNA is TGCAGCGTTGAATCCCGCAGGGGTAACTATGGCTACACCTTC. This translates into CSVESRRGNYGYTF.

The chain has TRBV6-1 and TRBJ1-2, with 11 bases identical to TRBD1. Trimming took 4 bases from V and 8 from J; bases not matched to a gene: 12. CDR1 and CDR2 from the germline V gene are MNHNS and SASEGT. The CDR3 contains 16 residues. The CDR3 protein is CASSVPGTGGIGGYTF. The DNA for the CDR3 is TGTGCCAGCAGTGTCCCCGGGACAGGGGGAATCGGGGGCTACACCTTC.

V gene TRBV7-2 combines with J gene TRBJ2-1, with TRBD1 as a possible D gene (6 bases). V was pared by 5 bases and J by 1 base, with 12 bases between. Per germline, CDR1 SGHTA and CDR2 FQGNSA. This CDR3 is built from 15 residues. The chain's CDR3 is CASSKQGWSYNEQFF. For the CDR3, the DNA is TGTGCCAGCAGCAAACAGGGTTGGTCCTACAATGAGCAGTTCTTC.

The chain carries TRBV28 and TRBJ2-7; D is possibly TRBD1 (5 bases). The CDR3 length is 12 residues. Trimming stripped 4 bases from V and 7 bases from J, with 11 bases between. Germline CDR1 MDHEN, CDR2 SYDVKM. The DNA for the CDR3 is TGTGCCAGCAGTTCTGCAGGGCGGGAGCAGTACTTC. Amino acid sequence: CASSSAGREQYF.

The chain couples TRBV7-8 to TRBJ1-5; 7 bases map to TRBD1. Germline CDR1 SGHVS, CDR2 FQNEAQ. J was trimmed by 7 bases and V by 5 bases; bases with no gene match: 2. The CDR3 consists of 12 residues. CDR3 in DNA: TGTGCCAGCAGCAGAGGGGGCCAGCCCCAGCATTTT. Its protein is CASSRGGQPQHF.

The chain carries TRBV5-1 and TRBJ1-1; 8 nucleotides line up with TRBD1. With 4 bases clipped from V and 11 bases from J, the junction kept 7 bases outside the gene matches. The V gene's germline CDR1 is SGHRS and CDR2 YFSETQ. The CDR3 extends over 12 amino acids. As DNA, the CDR3 is TGCGCCAGCAGCGCCCTGGGACAGGCGGCTTTCTTT. Protein product: CASSALGQAAFF.

The rearrangement uses TRBV20-1 and TRBJ1-5; possibly TRBD1 for D (6 bases). There are 15 residues in the CDR3. Germline lookup yields CDR1 DFQATT and CDR2 SNEGSKA (reference sequence). Trimming pared 3 bases from V and 0 bases from J, leaving 12 bases between. CDR3 region: CSASAGQFSNQPQHF. CDR3 DNA: TGCAGTGCTAGTGCTGGACAGTTTAGCAATCAGCCCCAGCATTTT.

This sequence joins TRBV6-6 and TRBJ1-1; D is undetermined. CDR3 size: 16 residues. Germline CDR1 and CDR2: MNHNY and SVGAGI (reference sequence). V lost 2 bases to trimming and J lost 7 bases, with 20 bases between them. In nucleotides, the CDR3 is TGTGCCAGCAGTTACCACCCGGACTTAATTCCCTTTGAAGCTTTCTTT. This sequence encodes CASSYHPDLIPFEAFF.

The rearrangement links TRBV18 to TRBJ1-5, with 9 nucleotides matching TRBD1. This CDR3 spans 14 amino acids. Germline V gene sequence: CDR1 KGHSH, CDR2 LQKENI. Trimming at V came to 4 bases and at J to 8 bases, leaving 6 bases not matched to a gene. CDR3 residues: CASSRTGEREPQHF. DNA for the CDR3: TGTGCCAGCTCACGGACAGGGGAGAGGGAGCCCCAGCATTTT.

The chain uses TRBV9 and TRBJ1-2; 9 bases align to TRBD1. Trimming removed 0 bases from V and 3 bases from J; junction bases left unmatched: 12. In germline, CDR1 is SGDLS, CDR2 YYNGEE. The CDR3 runs to 18 residues. CDR3 amino acids: CASSVAAGQGGFDYGYTF. For the CDR3, the DNA is TGTGCCAGCAGCGTAGCTGCGGGACAGGGTGGATTTGACTATGGCTACACCTTC.

The chain couples TRBV23-1 to TRBJ1-4; 11 bases are shared with TRBD1. TRBV23-1 is marked as an open reading frame, function uncertain. This CDR3 is built from 16 residues. V lost 0 bases and J lost 7; bases outside the gene matches: 4. The CDR3 sequence is CASSQSRTGGIEKLFF. In DNA form, the CDR3 reads TGCGCCAGCAGTCAATCCCGGACAGGGGGCATTGAAAAACTGTTTTTT.